A single sample gave rise to the 10 T cell receptor beta chains below, sequenced in a study of cytomegalovirus exposure and HLA in healthy donors. This PCR relied on a set of 60 Vbeta primers and 13 Jbeta primers. Measured with immunoSEQ multiplex PCR; TCRdb has only the in-frame clones, and not every one. The data show about 130,000 clones, more than 80% seen once. Sequences were obtained from PBMCs. The receptors here all came from a woman aged 30 to 39 in good health and CMV-seropositive.

The V gene is TRBV5-1, the J gene TRBJ2-1, with 7 bases lining up with TRBD1. This CDR3 spans 15 amino acids. Trimming at V came to 4 bases and at J to 2 bases, leaving 6 bases not matched to a gene. Per the germline V gene, CDR1 is SGHRS and CDR2 is YFSETQ. The CDR3 region is CASSVSGTAYNEQFF. CDR3 DNA: TGCGCCAGCAGCGTATCCGGGACAGCCTACAATGAGCAGTTCTTC.

This chain joins TRBV9 and TRBJ1-1; TRBD1 might be the D (6 bases). Germline V gene lookup returns CDR1 SGDLS and CDR2 YYNGEE. This CDR3 has 15 amino acids. Trimming removed 1 base from V and 0 bases from J, with 10 bases in between. For the CDR3, the DNA is TGTGCCAGCAGCGTATCCGGGACAATGAACACTGAAGCTTTCTTT. This sequence encodes CASSVSGTMNTEAFF. Together with reference TRBV9 and TRBJ1-1, the CDR3 gives the full variable domain: DSGVTQTPKHLITATGQRVTLRCSPRSGDLSVYWYQQSLDQGLQFLIQYYNGEERAKGNILERFSAQQFPDLHSELNLSSLELGDSALYFCASSVSGTMNTEAFFGQGTRLTVV.

This rearrangement joins TRBV2 to TRBJ2-3, with TRBD2 matching 10 bases. Germline loops: CDR1 SNHLY, CDR2 FYNNEI. The CDR3 runs 14 residues. J lost 10 bases, V lost 2 bases, and 6 bases had no gene match. CDR3 coding DNA: TGTGCCAGCAGTGAAATGCGGACTAGCGGAGCGCAGTATTTT. It codes for CASSEMRTSGAQYF.

The genes are TRBV29-1 and TRBJ1-1; 10 bases are a match to TRBD1. In germline, CDR1 is SQVTM, CDR2 ANQGSEA. This CDR3 is 15 amino acids long. The junction had 8 bases not matched to a gene; V was cut back by 2 bases and J by 5 bases. The CDR3 reads CSVERTGGFKTEAFF. The CDR3 bases are TGCAGCGTTGAAAGGACAGGGGGATTTAAAACTGAAGCTTTCTTT.

The gene calls are TRBV11-2 and TRBJ2-3; 8 bases agree with TRBD2. Trimming took 2 bases from V and 2 from J; bases not matched to a gene: 3. Germline loops: CDR1 SGHAT, CDR2 FQNNGV. The CDR3 contains 15 residues. The CDR3 loop is CASSLTSGATDTQYF. DNA for the CDR3: TGTGCCAGCAGCTTAACTAGCGGAGCCACAGATACGCAGTATTTT.

The chain employs TRBV28 and TRBJ1-5, with D possibly matching TRBD1 (6 bases). The CDR3 sequence is 16 residues long. In germline, CDR1 is MDHEN, CDR2 SYDVKM. Deletions cut 4 bases from V and 2 bases from J, with 15 bases between. CDR3 in amino acids: CASSSSQGGGNQPQHF. The CDR3 DNA is TGTGCCAGCAGTTCCTCCCAAGGGGGGGGCAATCAGCCCCAGCATTTT.

This chain connects TRBV4-1 to TRBJ2-3; 7 bases are shared with TRBD2. Trimming took 1 base from V and 2 from J; bases not matched to a gene: 6. Germline-derived CDR1 and CDR2 are MGHRA and YSYEKL. The CDR3 has 16 amino acids. The CDR3 DNA reads as TGCGCCAGCAGCCAAGTGTGGGCGGGGGTCACAGATACGCAGTATTTT. Its translation is CASSQVWAGVTDTQYF.

The chain carries TRBV2 and TRBJ2-1; 8 nucleotides agree with TRBD2. In germline, CDR1 is SNHLY, CDR2 FYNNEI. With 4 bases clipped from V and 7 bases from J, the junction kept 12 bases outside the gene matches. CDR3 length: 16 amino acids. CDR3 loop: CASSGAGAGVVNEQFF. The CDR3 DNA reads TGTGCCAGCAGTGGAGCCGGAGCGGGGGTCGTGAATGAGCAGTTCTTC.

This rearrangement joins TRBV29-1 to TRBJ1-1; D ambiguous. Per the germline V gene, CDR1 is SQVTM and CDR2 is ANQGSEA. This CDR3 is built from 11 residues. V dropped 1 base and J dropped 5 bases, with 5 bases sitting between them. CDR3 in amino acids: CSVEGQTEAFF. CDR3 nucleotides: TGCAGCGTTGAAGGGCAGACTGAAGCTTTCTTT.

The rearrangement joins TRBV19 to TRBJ1-1, with a tentative D call TRBD1 (5 bases). The germline V gene has CDR1 LNHDA and CDR2 SQIVND (reference sequence). The CDR3 spans 14 residues. Trimming left V 10 bases short and J 3 bases short, with 18 bases between. The CDR3 DNA is TGTGCCACCTCATTCGCGGAGGGGTACACTGAAGCTTTCTTT. Translating gives CATSFAEGYTEAFF. The variable domain in full, completed from reference TRBV19 and TRBJ1-1, reads DGGITQSPKYLFRKEGQNVTLSCEQNLNHDAMYWYRQDPGQGLRLIYYSQIVNDFQKGDIAEGYSVSREKKESFPLTVTSAQKNPTAFYLCATSFAEGYTEAFFGQGTRLTVV.